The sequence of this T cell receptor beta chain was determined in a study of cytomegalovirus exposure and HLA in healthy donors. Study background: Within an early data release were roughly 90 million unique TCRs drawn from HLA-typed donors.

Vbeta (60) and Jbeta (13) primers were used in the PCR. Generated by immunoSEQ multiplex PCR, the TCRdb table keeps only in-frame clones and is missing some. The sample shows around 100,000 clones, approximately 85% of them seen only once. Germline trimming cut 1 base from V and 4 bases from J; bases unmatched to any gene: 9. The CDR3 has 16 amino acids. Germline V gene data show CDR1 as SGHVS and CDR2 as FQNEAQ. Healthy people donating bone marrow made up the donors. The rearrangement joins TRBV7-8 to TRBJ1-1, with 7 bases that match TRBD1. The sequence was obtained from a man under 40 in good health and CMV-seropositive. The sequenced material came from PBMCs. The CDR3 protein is CASSLGGQGVATEAFF. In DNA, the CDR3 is TGTGCCAGCAGCTTAGGAGGGCAGGGGGTCGCCACTGAAGCTTTCTTT.